A selection of T cell receptor beta chains follows, all from one sample in a study of shared clonotypes between healthy human individuals. Some clones are missing from TCRdb's copy, which holds only in-frame ones; the method was immunoSEQ multiplex PCR. The profile covers roughly 490,000 clones, with 76% appearing a single time and approximately 13% taken by the ten largest. The sequencing input was PBMCs. The receptors shown here come from a woman aged 40-49 years in good health. Some clones in this sample may be carry-over from other donors' samples. Both conserved end residues are part of each CDR3. D genes are given only for firm matches. Not all rows give a size; the values are once, few, many and, for expanded clones, a class.

J gene	clone size	V gene	D gene	CDR3 protein	CDR3 DNA
TRBJ2-5	.	TRBV5-1	TRBD1	CASSRGQVQETQYF	TGTGCCAGCAGCCGAGGACAGGTTCAAGAGACCCAGTACTTC
TRBJ2-7	few	TRBV4-2	.	CASSPYRDSSYEQYF	TGTGCCAGCAGCCCGTACCGAGACAGTTCCTACGAGCAGTACTTC
TRBJ1-1	.	TRBV18	TRBD1	CASSPQWDRVLAFF	TGTGCCAGCTCACCACAATGGGACAGGGTTTTAGCTTTCTTT
TRBJ2-1	.	TRBV6-4	TRBD2	CASSDGLAGGEQFF	TGTGCCAGCAGTGACGGGCTAGCGGGAGGTGAGCAGTTCTTC
TRBJ2-1	.	TRBV19	.	CASAEGTPTYNEQFF	TGTGCCAGTGCCGAGGGGACCCCAACCTACAATGAGCAGTTCTTC
TRBJ2-3	.	TRBV6-6	TRBD2	CASSTPGLATDTQYF	TGTGCCAGCAGTACGCCGGGACTAGCCACAGATACGCAGTATTTT
TRBJ2-1	.	TRBV19	.	CASNDSGNEQFF	TGTGCCAGTAATGACTCCGGCAATGAGCAGTTCTTC
TRBJ1-1	many	TRBV19	.	CASSIVVNTEAFF	TGTGCCAGTAGTATTGTGGTGAACACTGAAGCTTTCTTT
TRBJ2-7	once	TRBV7-2	TRBD2	CASSLEGLGGVREQYF	TGTGCCAGCAGCTTAGAGGGACTAGGGGGGGTCCGCGAGCAGTACTTC
TRBJ2-2	.	TRBV5-8	TRBD1	CASSLDRGIAGELFF	TGTGCCAGCAGCTTGGACAGGGGGATTGCCGGGGAGCTGTTTTTT
TRBJ2-1	.	TRBV5-1	.	CASSYRDNSYNEQFF	TGCGCCAGCAGCTACCGGGACAACTCCTACAATGAGCAGTTCTTC
TRBJ1-4	once	TRBV18	.	CASSPTGNGKLFF	TGTGCCAGCTCACCTACCGGAAATGGAAAACTGTTTTTT
TRBJ1-1	.	TRBV5-6	.	CASSLRAGANTEAFF	TGTGCCAGCAGCTTGCGGGCAGGGGCGAACACTGAAGCTTTCTTT
TRBJ2-7	.	TRBV7-9	.	CASSLDWGHGTFAYEQYF	TGTGCCAGCAGCTTAGATTGGGGGCATGGCACTTTCGCCTACGAGCAGTACTTC
TRBJ2-7	.	TRBV9	TRBD2	CASSVEEGTGWAGGNLHEQYF	TGTGCCAGCAGCGTAGAGGAGGGAACCGGGTGGGCGGGAGGCAACCTTCACGAGCAGTACTTC
TRBJ2-1	.	TRBV18	.	CASSPRAWLVDEQFF	TGTGCCAGCTCACCACGGGCATGGCTAGTCGATGAGCAGTTCTTC
TRBJ2-7	.	TRBV27	TRBD2	CASSLSVSGGRYEQYF	TGTGCCAGCAGTTTATCGGTTTCGGGAGGTCGCTACGAGCAGTACTTC
TRBJ2-7	.	TRBV7-2	.	CASSQSAGSSYEQYF	TGTGCCAGCAGCCAGTCGGCTGGGTCCTCTTACGAGCAGTACTTC
TRBJ2-7	.	TRBV5-5	TRBD1	CASSASRTGLDEQYF	TGTGCCAGCAGCGCCTCCAGGACAGGGCTAGACGAGCAGTACTTC
TRBJ1-2	once	TRBV7-9	TRBD1	CASSLSVKTGTNYGYTF	TGTGCCAGCAGCTTATCAGTTAAGACAGGGACTAACTATGGCTACACCTTC
TRBJ2-2	.	TRBV11-2	TRBD1	CASSPLDRAPGELFF	TGTGCCAGCAGCCCCCTCGACAGGGCCCCCGGGGAGCTGTTTTTT
TRBJ2-2	.	TRBV18	TRBD1	CASSQRTTGVGATGELFF	TGTGCCAGCTCACAACGAACCACAGGGGTGGGCGCCACCGGGGAGCTGTTTTTT
TRBJ2-7	.	TRBV6-1	TRBD1	CASSHRDRYEQYF	TGTGCCAGCAGCCACCGGGACAGGTACGAGCAGTACTTC
TRBJ2-7	.	TRBV4-1	.	CASSQVNGSIEQYF	TGCGCCAGCAGCCAAGTAAACGGGAGTATCGAGCAGTACTTC
TRBJ1-2	.	TRBV7-3	.	CASSFSRDYGYTF	TGTGCCAGCAGCTTCTCCAGGGACTATGGCTACACCTTC
TRBJ2-5	.	TRBV18	.	CASSSSALETQYF	TGTGCCAGCTCATCAAGTGCCCTGGAGACCCAGTACTTC
TRBJ1-2	.	TRBV10-3	.	CAITGDNYGYTF	TGTGCCATCACAGGGGATAACTATGGCTACACCTTC
TRBJ2-1	once	TRBV18	.	CASSPRGPNSYNEQFF	TGTGCCAGCTCACCGCGGGGGCCCAACTCCTACAATGAGCAGTTCTTC
TRBJ2-3	.	TRBV10-1	.	CASSERSGSFTDTQYF	TGCGCCAGCAGTGAACGGTCCGGATCCTTCACAGATACGCAGTATTTT
TRBJ2-7	once	TRBV5-1	.	CASSLGNWREGYEQYF	TGCGCCAGCAGCTTGGGGAACTGGAGGGAAGGGTACGAGCAGTACTTC
TRBJ2-7	many	TRBV7-9	.	CASSLAGTSSYEQYF	TGTGCCAGCAGCTTAGCAGGGACGAGCTCCTACGAGCAGTACTTC
TRBJ2-7	.	TRBV29-1	.	CSAKAGGIHYEQYF	TGCAGCGCGAAAGCCGGGGGAATCCACTACGAGCAGTACTTC
TRBJ2-7	few	TRBV6-6	.	CASSMSYEQYF	TGTGCCAGCAGTATGTCCTACGAGCAGTACTTC
TRBJ1-1	few	TRBV30	.	CAWRRVLNTEAFF	TGTGCCTGGAGGAGAGTGCTGAACACTGAAGCTTTCTTT
TRBJ1-6	.	TRBV6-1	.	CASSDGDPTVGSPLHF	TGTGCCAGCAGTGACGGGGACCCTACGGTGGGTTCACCCCTCCACTTT
TRBJ2-2	.	TRBV28	.	CASSRVENTGELFF	TGTGCCAGCAGTAGGGTTGAGAACACCGGGGAGCTGTTTTTT
TRBJ2-7	many	TRBV28	TRBD1	CASSLLSTGGDEQYF	TGTGCCAGCAGTTTACTCTCGACAGGGGGGGATGAGCAGTACTTC
TRBJ1-5	.	TRBV19	TRBD1	CASSIGTGGQPQHF	TGTGCCAGTAGTATAGGGACAGGGGGTCAGCCCCAGCATTTT
TRBJ2-7	.	TRBV7-2	.	CASSLDSSYEQYF	TGTGCCAGCAGCTTAGACTCATCCTACGAGCAGTACTTC